Each of the 26 T cell receptor beta chains below was sequenced from the same sample in a study of T cells after yellow fever vaccination. MiXCR was run by TCRdb on the 5' RACE reads, yielding one entry per CDR3 protein. The repertoire consists of 35,000 to 55,000 distinct CDR3 sequences, with about 6.3% occurring once and the leading ten covering about 10%. This sample comprised PBMCs, either bulk or a sorted T-cell subset (CD4+, CD8+, memory, or dextramer-sorted; not recorded which), obtained 45 days after the yellow fever booster vaccination. The source is a man aged 30 to 39 who received the YFV17D yellow fever vaccine.

A few counts support this clonotype. The genes are TRBV9 and TRBJ2-2, with no clear D. This CDR3 has 12 residues. The ends were cut back, 0 bases at V and 7 bases at J, with 4 bases in the middle. The germline gives CDR1 SGDLS, CDR2 YYNGEE. The CDR3 loop reads CASSVANGELFF. Here the CDR3 DNA reads TGTGCCAGCAGCGTAGCTAACGGGGAGCTGTTTTTT. The full variable domain, its missing parts supplied by reference TRBV9 and TRBJ2-2, is DSGVTQTPKHLITATGQRVTLRCSPRSGDLSVYWYQQSLDQGLQFLIQYYNGEERAKGNILERFSAQQFPDLHSELNLSSLELGDSALYFCASSVANGELFFGEGSRLTVL.

This clonotype was recorded at least ten times. This rearrangement joins TRBV12-3 or TRBV12-4 to TRBJ2-1; TRBD2 matches 7 bases. Trimming took 2 bases from V and 0 from J; bases not matched to a gene: 4. The CDR3 sequence is 16 residues long. In nucleotides, the CDR3 is TGTGCCAGCAGTTTAAGGGGACTATCCTCCTACAATGAGCAGTTCTTC. Protein: CASSLRGLSSYNEQFF.

This clonotype was counted at least ten times. The chain carries TRBV20-1 and TRBJ2-3; TRBD1 matches 9 bases. Trimming removed 4 bases from V and 0 bases from J; junction bases left unmatched: 2. CDR1 DFQATT and CDR2 SNEGSKA come from the germline V gene (reference sequence). CDR3 size: 14 residues. CDR3 region: CSATGQGSTDTQYF. As DNA, the CDR3 is TGCAGTGCTACCGGACAGGGGAGCACAGATACGCAGTATTTT.

There are a few counts of this clonotype. The chain has TRBV18 and TRBJ1-3; no clear D. CDR1 and CDR2 from the germline V gene are KGHSH and LQKENI. The CDR3 runs 14 residues. The V end was cut by 6 bases, the J end by 4 bases, with 13 bases between. The CDR3 DNA follows: TGTGCCAGCTCGCCAACCCCCACGGGAAACACCATATATTTT. Protein sequence: CASSPTPTGNTIYF. Looking up the rest from reference TRBV18 and TRBJ1-3 gives the full variable domain: NAGVMQNPRHLVRRRGQEARLRCSPMKGHSHVYWYRQLPEEGLKFMVYLQKENIIDESGMPKERFSAEFPKEGPSILRIQQVVRGDSAAYFCASSPTPTGNTIYFGEGSWLTVV.

Turning to this clonotype: This may be a read error, as it is one base from a much larger clone. This chain uses TRBV19 with TRBJ2-2; D remains ambiguous. V was pared by 8 bases and J by 2 bases, with 12 bases between. Germline-derived CDR1 and CDR2 are LNHDA and SQIVND (reference sequence). This CDR3 contains 14 residues. The CDR3 nucleotides are TGTGCCAGTGGTAGAGAGCCTAACACCGGGGAGCTGTTTTTT. Protein: CASGREPNTGELFF.

This clonotype was counted many times. The chain joins TRBV4-3 to TRBJ2-5; D may match TRBD1 or TRBD2 (5 bases each). There are 15 residues in the CDR3. The V and J ends lost 4 bases and 1 base respectively, with 13 bases between them. Germline-derived CDR1 and CDR2 are LGHNA and YSLEER. CDR3 DNA sequence: TGCGCCAGCAGCCTCGAAGGGACGGTCCAAGAGACCCAGTACTTC. Its translation is CASSLEGTVQETQYF.

There are many counts of this clonotype. This chain connects TRBV7-9 to TRBJ1-4, with D hard to call. The ends were cut back, 4 bases at V and 2 bases at J, with 11 bases in the middle. Per the germline V gene, CDR1 is SEHNR and CDR2 is FQNEAQ (reference sequence). CDR3 length equals 15 residues. The CDR3 reads CASSYSTATNEKLFF. CDR3 nucleotides: TGTGCCAGCAGCTATTCGACGGCTACTAATGAAAAACTGTTTTTT.

This clonotype was counted many times. The genes are TRBV11-2 and TRBJ2-1; a weak D match, TRBD2 (5 bases). Germline CDR1 reads SGHAT; CDR2 reads FQNNGV. The CDR3 runs to 19 residues. Trimming took 2 bases from V and 2 from J, leaving 22 bases between them. The CDR3 nucleotides are TGTGCCAGCAGCTTAAGGTTTGTTGGGCGGGCGCACCCCTACAATGAGCAGTTCTTC. Protein: CASSLRFVGRAHPYNEQFF.

The J gene is TRBJ2-3, the V gene TRBV9; D unresolved. The CDR3 is 14 residues long. Germline CDR1 and CDR2: SGDLS and YYNGEE. V was trimmed by 7 bases and J by 0 bases, leaving 12 bases between them. CDR3 sequence (DNA): TGTGCCAGCGGAGCGAGAGACAGCACAGATACGCAGTATTTT. It is translated as CASGARDSTDTQYF. The whole variable domain, remainder taken from reference TRBV9 and TRBJ2-3, is DSGVTQTPKHLITATGQRVTLRCSPRSGDLSVYWYQQSLDQGLQFLIQYYNGEERAKGNILERFSAQQFPDLHSELNLSSLELGDSALYFCASGARDSTDTQYFGPGTRLTVL.

V is TRBV3-1 and J is TRBJ1-2; D ambiguous. Germline loops: CDR1 LGHDT, CDR2 YNNKEL (reference sequence). Deletions cut 3 bases from V and 7 bases from J, with 15 bases between. This CDR3 region has 14 residues. The CDR3 reads CASSHFDLDGGYTF. The DNA for the CDR3 is TGTGCCAGCAGCCATTTCGACCTCGACGGTGGCTACACCTTC.

This clonotype has more than one count but fewer than ten. The chain is built from TRBV12-3 or TRBV12-4 and TRBJ2-4; D assignment may be TRBD1 or TRBD2 (5 bases each). V lost 7 bases and J 9 bases, leaving 10 bases between the germline ends. The CDR3 has 11 residues. The CDR3 DNA is TGTGCCAGCACCCCAGGGACCATTCAGTACTTC. It encodes CASTPGTIQYF.

This clonotype was detected a few times. The gene calls are TRBV20-1 and TRBJ1-1; 7 bases line up with TRBD1. This CDR3 spans 14 amino acids. V lost 0 bases to trimming and J lost 0 bases; unmatched junction nucleotides: 1. Germline values: CDR1 DFQATT, CDR2 SNEGSKA (reference sequence). CDR3 sequence: CSAREGTVNTEAFF. The DNA of the CDR3 is TGCAGTGCTAGAGAGGGGACAGTGAACACTGAAGCTTTCTTT.

This clonotype was observed a handful of times. The J gene is TRBJ2-7, the V gene TRBV19; 8 bases match TRBD1. J was trimmed by 2 bases and V by 3 bases; bases with no gene match: 6. This CDR3 is built from 15 residues. Germline lookup yields CDR1 LNHDA and CDR2 SQIVND (reference sequence). CDR3 nucleotide sequence: TGTGCCAGTAGTATCCAGACAGGGGCGGCCTACGAGCAGTACTTC. Amino acids: CASSIQTGAAYEQYF.

This clonotype occurred many times. The chain links TRBV6-5 to TRBJ1-1; D remains unclear. The CDR3 covers 12 residues. The V and J ends lost 6 bases and 2 bases respectively, with 7 bases between them. Germline V gene lookup returns CDR1 MNHEY and CDR2 SVGAGI. In DNA form, the CDR3 reads TGTGCCAGCAGAAGGGAAAACACTGAAGCTTTCTTT. Protein: CASRRENTEAFF.

This clonotype was recorded a few times. The chain recombines TRBV20-1 with TRBJ2-2; D uncertain. CDR1 is DFQATT and CDR2 is SNEGSKA in the germline V gene (reference sequence). This CDR3 has 13 amino acids. V lost 4 bases to trimming and J lost 4 bases, with 10 bases between them. In DNA, the CDR3 is TGCAGTGCTATAAGGACCGTCACCGGGGAGCTGTTTTTT. Its translation is CSAIRTVTGELFF.

This sequence joins TRBV6-2 or TRBV6-3 and TRBJ2-2; D is uncertain. In germline, CDR1 is MNHEY, CDR2 SVGEGT. Trimming cost V 2 bases and J 7 bases, with 8 bases left between them. This CDR3 spans 13 amino acids. Here the CDR3 DNA reads TGTGCCAGCAGTTACAGGGTGGGCGGGGAGCTGTTTTTT. Translating gives CASSYRVGGELFF.

This clonotype was found many times. This sequence joins TRBV14 and TRBJ1-1; D call uncertain. CDR3 length: 13 residues. V was shortened by 0 bases and J by 4 bases, with 6 bases between the two germline ends. Looked up from germline, CDR1 is SGHDN and CDR2 is FVKESK. The CDR3 sequence is CASSQDWGTEAFF. In nucleotides, the CDR3 is TGTGCCAGCAGCCAAGATTGGGGCACTGAAGCTTTCTTT.

This clonotype has a count of ten or more. The chain joins TRBV7-2 to TRBJ1-3; unclear D gene. The CDR3 covers 15 residues. Germline CDR1 and CDR2: SGHTA and FQGNSA. V lost 2 bases and J 0 bases, leaving 8 bases between the germline ends. The CDR3 loop is CASSLTHNSGNTIYF. The CDR3 bases are TGTGCCAGCAGCTTAACCCACAACTCTGGAAACACCATATATTTT.

There are many counts of this clonotype. The chain joins TRBV7-2 to TRBJ2-5; 9 positions agree with TRBD1. V lost 1 base and J lost 2; bases outside the gene matches: 8. CDR1 SGHTA and CDR2 FQGNSA come from the germline V gene. The CDR3 has 17 residues. The CDR3 here is CASSLGWPGQGQETQYF. The CDR3 nucleotides are TGTGCCAGCAGCTTAGGCTGGCCGGGACAGGGACAAGAGACCCAGTACTTC.

This clonotype was seen just once. A read error may be the cause here, since a much bigger clone is one base away. The chain combines TRBV18 with TRBJ1-1; D remains ambiguous. CDR1 and CDR2 (germline): KGHSH, LQKENI. The V end was cut by 4 bases, the J end by 3 bases, with 9 bases between. The CDR3 runs to 13 residues. This chain's CDR3 is CASSLDKYTEAFF. The DNA for the CDR3 is TGTGCCAGCTCACTAGATAAGTACACTGAAGCTTTCTTT.

The sample holds many counts of this clonotype. This sequence joins TRBV28 and TRBJ1-5, with TRBD1 matching 8 bases. The germline gives CDR1 MDHEN, CDR2 SYDVKM. J was trimmed by 3 bases and V by 6 bases; bases with no gene match: 4. The CDR3 covers 14 residues. Written as DNA, the CDR3 is TGTGCCAGCAGCGACAGGGGCCACAATCAGCCCCAGCATTTT. This codes for CASSDRGHNQPQHF.

With respect to this clonotype: This may come from a read error, since a much larger clone is one base off. The CDR3 sequence is CSARDVQLATNEKLFF. The CDR3 DNA follows: TGCAGTGCTAGAGATGTGCAGCTAGCAACTAATGAAAAACTGTTTTTT. The V call is TRBV20-1, the J call TRBJ1-4; D not certain. CDR3 length equals 16 residues. In germline, CDR1 is DFQATT, CDR2 SNEGSKA (reference sequence). The ends were cut back, 0 bases at V and 0 bases at J, with 11 bases in the middle.

At least ten counts were recorded for this clonotype. This chain connects TRBV4-1 to TRBJ2-1, with 8 positions matching TRBD2. Germline V gives CDR1 MGHRA, CDR2 YSYEKL. V lost 1 base to trimming and J lost 1 base; unmatched junction nucleotides: 12. The CDR3 contains 19 residues. Written as DNA, the CDR3 is TGCGCCAGCAGCCAAGGGGGGCTAGCGGGTGCCAAGTCCTACAATGAGCAGTTCTTC. It yields the protein CASSQGGLAGAKSYNEQFF.

This clonotype showed up many times. The chain uses TRBV20-1 and TRBJ2-1; D remains ambiguous. V was pared by 6 bases and J by 3 bases, with 6 bases between. The CDR3 spans 11 residues. Germline loops: CDR1 DFQATT, CDR2 SNEGSKA (reference sequence). The DNA for the CDR3 is TGCAGTGCCAACAGCTACAATGAGCAGTTCTTC. Protein sequence: CSANSYNEQFF.

This clonotype was counted at least ten times. The chain carries TRBV10-3 and TRBJ2-3; 9 positions agree with TRBD2. V lost 10 bases, J lost 0 bases, and 5 bases stayed unmatched. The germline V gene has CDR1 ENHRY and CDR2 SYGVKD. The CDR3 is 14 residues long. As DNA, the CDR3 is TGTGCCACCTCTAGCGGGACTAGCACAGATACGCAGTATTTT. Encoded protein: CATSSGTSTDTQYF.

CDR3 in DNA: TGTGCCAGCAGTTTATCTATCGGGTGGGGCGAGACCCAGTACTTC. This codes for CASSLSIGWGETQYF. This sequence joins TRBV27 and TRBJ2-5, with D possibly matching TRBD1 (5 bases). This CDR3 has 15 amino acids. Per germline, CDR1 MNHEY and CDR2 SMNVEV (reference sequence). The germline V and J ends were trimmed by 0 bases and 5 bases, with 13 bases remaining between them.